This entry describes one T cell receptor beta chain. Its antigen is unknown. There are no base qualities to consult, and no much larger clone falls within one base. The data were obtained in a study of shared clonotypes between healthy human individuals (dated by TCRdb to 2018 to 2020). In the study overall: The cohort comprised a couple of women and three men aged 18 to 49 years. The study deeply sequenced blood TCR repertoires of about 5 healthy adults to estimate repertoire size and the extent of clonotype sharing between individuals. For each donor, CD4 naive and CD4 memory were each run on three plates, CD8 naive on two plates, and CD8 memory on one plate. To increase sequencing depth and limit assay-specific biases, TCR repertoire library preparation and sequencing were carried out by different laboratories using diverse techniques. Between about 0.9 and 10 billion PBMCs per donor were obtained by leukapheresis.

Its CDR3 holds 14 amino acids, cysteine through phenylalanine. Only the CDR3 DNA stays, 42 bases, in frame from base 1. The trim is 2 bases for V and 11 bases for J, with a gap of 15 bases between the germline ends. Sequences MNHEY (CDR1) and SMNVEV (CDR2) are obtained from the germline V gene (reference sequence). Results and caveats for the whole study, not just this receptor: Clonotypes shared by all four sorted-subset donors showed higher generation probabilities than non-shared clonotypes. Rarefaction of sorted-subset datasets indicated incomplete sequencing despite the large sequencing depth. Because the study included a small number of donors, the genetic and exposure-history diversity represented was limited. Pairwise subsampling led to the expectation that sequencing depth would affect the degree of clonotype sharing among donors. When a handful of donors were compared, the shared fraction of clonotypes was around 5% for naive CD4, about 4% for naive CD8, 2.3% for memory CD4, and 0.4% for memory CD8. Sampling was restricted to blood, and TCR repertoires in tissue are likely to differ from TCR repertoires in blood. Naive subsets generally had larger estimated clonotype richness than memory subsets did.

Donors were healthy HIV-negative adults with no recently reported acute infections or vaccinations. Every donor was a Caucasian adult living in Nashville, Tennessee, USA. Magnetic negative selection was used to enrich CD4+ T cells, after which naive cells were positively selected on CD45RA and the negative fraction became the memory subset. Blood was obtained by leukapheresis, after which PBMCs were separated by Ficoll-Histopaque density gradient centrifugation and cryopreserved in liquid nitrogen vapor phase. Purity and quantity of every magnetically sorted T cell population were checked by analytical flow cytometry. Genomic DNA was isolated from each sorted fraction and quantified by UV absorbance on a Nanodrop 2000c. Using the deep immunoSEQ assay, TCR CDR3 regions were amplified from genomic DNA by multiplex PCR. Extracted genomic DNA from each cell subset was distributed evenly across all wells of several immunoSEQ 96-well plates, and each plate was treated as a replicate. For sorted subsets, each replicate PCR was loaded with roughly 200 ng genomic DNA, equivalent to about 30,000 T cell genomes. Purified libraries were quantified with a Qubit 3.0 fluorometer, sized on a Bioanalyzer 2100, and re-quantified with the KAPA Library Quantification kit. A separate single-read 150-cycle Illumina NextSeq 550 flow cell was used to sequence each immunoSEQ 96-well plate. The paper's data handling went like this. The immunoSEQ output contained only junctional sequences without quality scores, so filtering could not match that applied to full-length reads. Sequences were annotated with PyIR, a Python wrapper for IgBLAST v1.9, and V/J genes and CDR3 were assigned using IMGT germline references. Reads were removed for weak V/J assignments (E-value above 1e-6), missing CDR3, stop codons, out-of-frame junctions, or ambiguous translated residues. V3J clonotypes were defined as sequences sharing the same inferred V gene, J gene, and CDR3 amino acid sequence. To compute the percentage overlap between repertoires, the number of shared unique clonotypes was divided by the size of the smaller repertoire. Three approaches were used to assess repertoire richness: RTK rarefaction, the Chao1 estimator, and Recon v2.1 estimates of unobserved clonotypes. Generation probabilities for all TCRbeta clonotypes obtained by the gDNA method from a few donors were computed using OLGA. Not all clones reach the TCRdb copy of this immuneACCESS table, which keeps in-frame sequences only. Checked studies attribute under half of the gap to unresolved V genes and leave the rest unexplained. That table gives V, J and clone size, and the DNA gave D and trimming. The sample includes approximately 2,300,000 clones, with roughly 90% observed a single time. The ten top clones hold about 0.36% of the sample.

Sequencing was done on a sample of naive CD4+ T cells from PBMCs. This specimen's cell subset or site label, per the study, means: CD45RA+ positively selected. The origin of this receptor is a young man in good health. Some clones in this sample may be carry-over from other donors' samples. The rearranged chain carries TRBV27 and TRBJ1-4; TRBD1 is perhaps the D gene, given 6 matching bases. The encoded CDR3 is CASSLDTGTGKLFF. The DNA is TGTGCCAGCAGTTTAGATACAGGGACGGGGAAACTGTTTTTT.